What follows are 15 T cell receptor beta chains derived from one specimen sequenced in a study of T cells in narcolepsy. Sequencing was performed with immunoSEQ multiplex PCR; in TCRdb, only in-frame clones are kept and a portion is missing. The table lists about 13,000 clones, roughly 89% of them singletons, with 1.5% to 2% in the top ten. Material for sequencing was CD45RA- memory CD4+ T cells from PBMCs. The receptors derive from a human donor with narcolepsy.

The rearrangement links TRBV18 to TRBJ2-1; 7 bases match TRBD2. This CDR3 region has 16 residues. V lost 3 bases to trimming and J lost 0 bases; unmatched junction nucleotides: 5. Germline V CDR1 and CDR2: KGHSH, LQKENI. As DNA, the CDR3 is TGTGCCAGCTCACCCGTCGGCGGGAGCTCCTACAATGAGCAGTTCTTC. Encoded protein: CASSPVGGSSYNEQFF.

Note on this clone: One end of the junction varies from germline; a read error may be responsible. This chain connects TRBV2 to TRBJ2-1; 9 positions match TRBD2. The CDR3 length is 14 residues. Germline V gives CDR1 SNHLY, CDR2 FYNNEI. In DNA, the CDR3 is TGTGCCAGCAGGGTTCTAGCGGGACTCAATGAGCAGCTCTTC. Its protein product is CASRVLAGLNEQLF.

In DNA form, the CDR3 reads TGTGCCAGCAGCAAAGGGACTAGCGGGTATAAGAGCTCCTACAATGAGCAGTTCTTC. Amino acids: CASSKGTSGYKSSYNEQFF. The chain recombines TRBV5-4 with TRBJ2-1; 12 bases line up with TRBD2. V was pared by 4 bases and J by 0 bases, with 11 bases of the junction left unmatched. The CDR3 totals 19 residues. CDR1 and CDR2 (germline): SGHNT, YYREEE (reference sequence). The complete variable domain, with remaining parts taken from reference TRBV5-4 and TRBJ2-1, reads ETGVTQSPTHLIKTRGQQVTLRCSSQSGHNTVSWYQQALGQGPQFIFQYYREEENGRGNFPPRFSGLQFPNYSSELNVNALELDDSALYLCASSKGTSGYKSSYNEQFFGPGTRLTVL.

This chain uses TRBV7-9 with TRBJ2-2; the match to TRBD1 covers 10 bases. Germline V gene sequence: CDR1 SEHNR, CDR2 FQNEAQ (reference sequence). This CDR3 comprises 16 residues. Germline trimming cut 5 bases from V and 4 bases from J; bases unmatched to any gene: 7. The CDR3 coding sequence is TGTGCCAGCAGCCCGTGGACAGGGGGAGGCACCGGGGAGCTGTTTTTT. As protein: CASSPWTGGGTGELFF.

CDR3 residues: CASSRTGEYGYTF. For the CDR3, the DNA is TGTGCCAGCAGCCGTACAGGGGAATACGGCTACACCTTC. The genes are TRBV4-2 and TRBJ1-2; 7 bases are shared with TRBD1. Germline CDR1 reads LGHNA; CDR2 reads YNFKEQ. With 4 bases clipped from V and 8 bases from J, the junction kept 7 bases outside the gene matches. CDR3 length: 13 residues.

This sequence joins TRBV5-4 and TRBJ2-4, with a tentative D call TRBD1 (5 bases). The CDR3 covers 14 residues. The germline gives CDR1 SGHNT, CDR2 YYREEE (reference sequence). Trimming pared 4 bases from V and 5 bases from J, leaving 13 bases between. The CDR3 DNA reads TGTGCCAGCAGCGTTGACAGCTTCCAAAACATTCAGTACTTC. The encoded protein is CASSVDSFQNIQYF.

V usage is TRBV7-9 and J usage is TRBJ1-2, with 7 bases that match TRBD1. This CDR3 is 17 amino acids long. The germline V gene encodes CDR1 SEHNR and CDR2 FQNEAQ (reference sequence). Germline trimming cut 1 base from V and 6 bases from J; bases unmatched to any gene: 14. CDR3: CASSLGPIQGRWNGYTF. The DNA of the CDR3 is TGTGCCAGCAGCTTAGGACCTATACAGGGGCGGTGGAATGGCTACACCTTC.

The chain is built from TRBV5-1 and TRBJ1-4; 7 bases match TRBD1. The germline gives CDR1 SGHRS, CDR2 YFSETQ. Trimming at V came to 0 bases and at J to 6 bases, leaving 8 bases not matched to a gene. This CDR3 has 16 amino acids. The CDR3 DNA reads TGCGCCAGCAGCTTGGGAGACAGGGTGAAGGATGAAAAACTGTTTTTT. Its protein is CASSLGDRVKDEKLFF.

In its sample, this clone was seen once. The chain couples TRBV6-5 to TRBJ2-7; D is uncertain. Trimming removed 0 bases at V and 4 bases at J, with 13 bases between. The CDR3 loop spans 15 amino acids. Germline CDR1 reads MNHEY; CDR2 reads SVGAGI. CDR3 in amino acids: CASSYSVSPGYEQYF. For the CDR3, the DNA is TGTGCCAGCAGTTACTCAGTCTCCCCAGGTTACGAGCAGTACTTC.

Here the CDR3 DNA reads TGTGCCAGCAGCCTTATAGGGGCCCAGGGGAGCACAGATACGCAGTATTTT. This translates into CASSLIGAQGSTDTQYF. The chain recombines TRBV5-6 with TRBJ2-3; D may be TRBD1 (6 bases). Trimming took 4 bases from V and 0 from J, leaving 18 bases between them. Per germline, CDR1 SGHDT and CDR2 YYEEEE. There are 17 residues in the CDR3.

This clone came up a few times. This chain's CDR3 is CASSMTTGGSGNTIYF. CDR3 in DNA: TGTGCCAGCAGCATGACCACAGGGGGCTCTGGAAACACCATATATTTT. J is TRBJ1-3 and V is TRBV7-6, with 8 bases matching TRBD1. V shed 5 bases and J 0 bases; nucleotides not matched to a gene: 6. Germline V lookup: CDR1 SGHVS, CDR2 FNYEAQ. The CDR3 has 16 residues.

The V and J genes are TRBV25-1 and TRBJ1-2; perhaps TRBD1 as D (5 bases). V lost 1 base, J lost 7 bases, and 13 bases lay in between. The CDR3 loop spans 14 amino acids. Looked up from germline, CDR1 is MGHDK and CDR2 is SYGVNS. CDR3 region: CASSEWVGLGGYTF. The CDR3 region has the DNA TGTGCCAGCAGTGAATGGGTGGGGCTCGGTGGCTACACCTTC.

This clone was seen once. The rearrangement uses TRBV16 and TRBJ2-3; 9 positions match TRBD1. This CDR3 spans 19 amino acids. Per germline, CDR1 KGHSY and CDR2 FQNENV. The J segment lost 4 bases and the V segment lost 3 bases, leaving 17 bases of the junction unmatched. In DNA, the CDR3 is TGTGCCAGCAGCCACCGAGCCCCGGGACAGGGCAGGTTGGCAGATACGCAGTATTTT. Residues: CASSHRAPGQGRLADTQYF.

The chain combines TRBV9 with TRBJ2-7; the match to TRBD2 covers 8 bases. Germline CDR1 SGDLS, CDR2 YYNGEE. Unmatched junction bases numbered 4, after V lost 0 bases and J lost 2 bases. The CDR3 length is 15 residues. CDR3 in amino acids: CASSVAGGRPYEQYF. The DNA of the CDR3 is TGTGCCAGCAGCGTAGCAGGCGGGAGGCCCTACGAGCAGTACTTC.

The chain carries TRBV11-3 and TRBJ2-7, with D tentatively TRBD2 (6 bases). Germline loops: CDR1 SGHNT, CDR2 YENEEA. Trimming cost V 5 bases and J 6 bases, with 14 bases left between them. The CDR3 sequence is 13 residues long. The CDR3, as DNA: TGTGCCAGCAGCGCGGGACGTGGGGGCGAGCAGTACTTC. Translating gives CASSAGRGGEQYF. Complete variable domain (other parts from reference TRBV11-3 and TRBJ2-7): EAGVVQSPRYKIIEKKQPVAFWCNPISGHNTLYWYLQNLGQGPELLIRYENEEAVDDSQLPKDRFSAERLKGVDSTLKIQPAELGDSAVYLCASSAGRGGEQYFGPGTRLTVT.